This TCR beta chain is from a study of control samples from healthy donors and cancer patients. CDR3 length: 15 amino acids. Between the trimmed V and J ends, which lost 1 base and 2 bases, there was a span of 12 bases. The germline V gene encodes CDR1 SQVTM and CDR2 ANQGSEA. Sequenced by immunoSEQ multiplex PCR; TCRdb stores in-frame clones only, minus some. The sample shows a few hundred thousand clones, around nine tenths of them seen only once. The chain combines TRBV29-1 with TRBJ1-3; D not resolved. Sequencing was done on a sample of PBMCs. The origin of this receptor is a man aged 40-49 years with head and neck cancer. This CDR3 reads CSVEVWALAGNTIYF. Written as DNA, the CDR3 is TGCAGCGTTGAAGTGTGGGCTTTAGCTGGAAACACCATATATTTT. Based on the CDR3 plus reference TRBV29-1 and TRBJ1-3, the full variable domain is SAVISQKPSRDICQRGTSLTIQCQVDSQVTMMFWYRQQPGQSLTLIATANQGSEATYESGFVIDKFPISRPNLTFSTLTVSNMSPEDSSIYLCSVEVWALAGNTIYFGEGSWLTVV.